A single sample gave rise to the 32 T cell receptor beta chains below, sequenced in a study of blood T cell repertoires in COVID-19. Measured with immunoSEQ multiplex PCR; TCRdb has only the in-frame clones, and not every one. The repertoire has 300,000 to 350,000 clones, 90% of them found once; the top ten carry around 0.96%. The sequenced material came from peripheral blood. Receptor source: a woman in her thirties or forties with COVID-19, enrolled during active disease.

The chain recombines TRBV6-6 with TRBJ1-5, with a weak D call TRBD1 (6 bases). V lost 0 bases, J lost 6 bases, and 9 bases lay in between. Germline values: CDR1 MNHNY, CDR2 SVGAGI (reference sequence). This CDR3 comprises 14 residues. Here the CDR3 DNA reads TGTGCCAGCAGTTACTCAAGCAGGGGTCAGCCCCAGCATTTT. This gives the protein CASSYSSRGQPQHF.

The V and J genes are TRBV30 and TRBJ1-2, with a tentative D call TRBD1 (6 bases). The V gene's germline CDR1 is GTSNPN and CDR2 SVGIG (reference sequence). This CDR3 contains 13 residues. Trimming shortened V by 3 bases and J by 5 bases, and 13 bases separated the two germline ends. In nucleotides, the CDR3 is TGTGCCTGGAGCACAGGACAGCTTTATGGCTACACCTTC. Its protein is CAWSTGQLYGYTF.

This chain connects TRBV5-4 to TRBJ1-2; D is unresolved. Looked up from germline, CDR1 is SGHNT and CDR2 is YYREEE (reference sequence). The germline V and J ends were trimmed by 4 bases and 4 bases, with 17 bases remaining between them. This CDR3 is 15 amino acids long. The CDR3 nucleotides are TGTGCCAGCAGCCCCGGCCAGGCCGGTGGCTATGGCTACACCTTC. Protein: CASSPGQAGGYGYTF.

This chain uses TRBV9 with TRBJ1-2, with unresolved D. The CDR3 extends over 14 amino acids. Germline V CDR1 and CDR2: SGDLS, YYNGEE. The ends were cut back, 0 bases at V and 6 bases at J, with 12 bases in the middle. The DNA of the CDR3 is TGTGCCAGCAGCGTAGCCCGAACTTCGAATGGCTACACCTTC. This codes for CASSVARTSNGYTF.

This clone was picked up one time. V gene TRBV7-8 combines with J gene TRBJ2-2; D is possibly TRBD1 (6 bases). This CDR3 region has 15 residues. The V end lost 1 base, the J end lost 6 bases, and 12 bases lay between the germline ends. CDR1 and CDR2 from the germline V gene are SGHVS and FQNEAQ. For the CDR3, the DNA is TGTGCCAGCAGCTTAGTCAGGGGTCGGGCCGGGGAGCTGTTTTTT. This encodes CASSLVRGRAGELFF.

In its sample, this clone was seen once. The V gene is TRBV30, the J gene TRBJ1-1, with D possibly being TRBD1 (5 bases). Germline loops: CDR1 GTSNPN, CDR2 SVGIG (reference sequence). The V end was cut by 8 bases, the J end by 5 bases, with 12 bases between. The CDR3 extends over 11 amino acids. DNA for the CDR3: TGTGCCGGGTTAAAGGGGACTGAAGCTTTCTTT. It yields the protein CAGLKGTEAFF. Complete variable domain (other parts from reference TRBV30 and TRBJ1-1): SQTIHQWPATLVQPVGSPLSLECTVEGTSNPNLYWYRQAAGRGLQLLFYSVGIGQISSEVPQNLSASRPQDRQFILSSKKLLLSDSGFYLCAGLKGTEAFFGQGTRLTVV.

The V gene is TRBV5-1, the J gene TRBJ2-2; D is possibly TRBD1 (6 bases). The V end lost 0 bases, the J end lost 4 bases, and 10 bases lay between the germline ends. Germline CDR1 and CDR2: SGHRS and YFSETQ. The CDR3 is 15 amino acids. CDR3 protein: CASSLVQGTTGELFF. The CDR3 DNA follows: TGCGCCAGCAGCTTGGTGCAGGGGACCACCGGGGAGCTGTTTTTT.

The chain recombines TRBV4-3 with TRBJ2-7; D possibly corresponds to TRBD1 (6 bases). Deletions cut 1 base from V and 2 bases from J, with 12 bases between. Germline CDR1 LGHNA, CDR2 YSLEER. CDR3 length: 15 amino acids. The CDR3 DNA is TGCGCCAGCAGCCAAGGGGGGACAACAACCTACGAGCAGTACTTC. The encoded protein is CASSQGGTTTYEQYF.

This rearrangement joins TRBV18 to TRBJ1-2, with D maybe TRBD1 (5 bases). The CDR3 has 13 amino acids. Germline values: CDR1 KGHSH, CDR2 LQKENI. V dropped 3 bases and J dropped 4 bases, with 9 bases sitting between them. CDR3 nucleotides: TGTGCCAGCTCACCGGGGCGCAGCTATGGCTACACCTTC. Translating it yields CASSPGRSYGYTF.

This chain uses TRBV10-3 with TRBJ1-2, with 9 positions matching TRBD1. There are 14 residues in the CDR3. The J segment lost 4 bases and the V segment lost 6 bases, leaving 6 bases of the junction unmatched. CDR1 and CDR2 (germline): ENHRY, SYGVKD. The CDR3 bases are TGTGCCATCAGCGGACAGGGGAGAGGCTATGGCTACACCTTC. It specifies CAISGQGRGYGYTF.

The rearrangement links TRBV6-2 or TRBV6-3 to TRBJ2-7; 7 bases line up with TRBD2. This CDR3 region has 14 residues. With V trimmed by 0 bases and J by 1 base, 0 bases remained unmatched. Germline V gives CDR1 MNHEY, CDR2 SVGEGT. The CDR3 DNA reads as TGTGCCAGCAGTTACTCAGCGGGGTCCTACGAGCAGTACTTC. Protein product: CASSYSAGSYEQYF.

The rearrangement links TRBV20-1 to TRBJ2-1; D unresolved. Germline assignment: CDR1 DFQATT and CDR2 SNEGSKA (reference sequence). The CDR3 covers 11 residues. The CDR3 reads CSSWSYNEQFF. CDR3 nucleotide sequence: TGCTCGTCGTGGAGCTACAATGAGCAGTTCTTC.

This sequence joins TRBV5-4 and TRBJ2-5, with D tentatively TRBD1 (5 bases). The CDR3 is 14 amino acids. V lost 0 bases, J lost 4 bases, and 10 bases lay in between. Germline V gene sequence: CDR1 SGHNT, CDR2 YYREEE (reference sequence). The chain's CDR3 is CASSLVGQLETQYF. The DNA for the CDR3 is TGTGCCAGCAGCTTGGTAGGACAACTAGAGACCCAGTACTTC.

This chain uses TRBV19 with TRBJ2-1, with TRBD2 identical over 9 bases. The CDR3 sequence is 15 residues long. V was clipped by 7 bases and J by 3 bases; unmatched bases: 7. Germline CDR1 and CDR2: LNHDA and SQIVND (reference sequence). The CDR3 is CASKTGTSIYNEQFF. The CDR3 DNA reads TGTGCCAGTAAAACCGGGACTAGCATCTACAATGAGCAGTTCTTC.

The V gene is TRBV5-1, the J gene TRBJ1-4; D is perhaps TRBD1 (6 bases). The germline V and J ends were trimmed by 0 bases and 6 bases, with 12 bases remaining between them. The V gene's germline CDR1 is SGHRS and CDR2 YFSETQ. This CDR3 contains 15 residues. The CDR3 loop is CASSLEGVPDEKLFF. In DNA, the CDR3 is TGCGCCAGCAGCTTGGAGGGGGTCCCGGATGAAAAACTGTTTTTT.

This clone was counted a single time. V and J are TRBV6-2 or TRBV6-3 and TRBJ2-1; D is possibly TRBD2 (5 bases). Germline loops: CDR1 MNHEY, CDR2 SVGEGT. V gave up 5 bases and J gave up 7 bases, with 24 bases separating them. This CDR3 is 17 amino acids long. The CDR3 nucleotides read TGTGCCAGCAGTCCCAGATGGGCGGGCCCAGGCGAGAATGAGCAGTTCTTC. Its translation: CASSPRWAGPGENEQFF.

The V gene is TRBV7-2, the J gene TRBJ1-5; 7 nucleotides align to TRBD1. The CDR3 loop spans 13 amino acids. The germline V gene has CDR1 SGHTA and CDR2 FQGNSA. Losses at the gene ends were 7 bases for V and 8 bases for J; bases not matched to a gene: 8. As DNA, the CDR3 is TGTGCCAGCAACGACAGGGCCGGAGAGCCCCAGCATTTT. Translated, it gives CASNDRAGEPQHF.

The V call is TRBV6-5, the J call TRBJ2-7; 7 positions match TRBD1. CDR1 MNHEY and CDR2 SVGAGI come from the germline V gene. Germline trimming cut 6 bases from V and 4 bases from J; bases unmatched to any gene: 9. The CDR3 spans 14 residues. CDR3 region: CASRGIGTEYEQYF. In nucleotides, the CDR3 is TGTGCCAGCAGAGGGATCGGGACAGAGTACGAGCAGTACTTC.

The chain carries TRBV10-2 and TRBJ2-2; TRBD2 matches at 12 bases. V shed 7 bases, J shed 0 bases, and the junction held 3 bases outside the gene matches. Germline V gene data show CDR1 as WSHSY and CDR2 as SAAADI. The CDR3 is 16 residues long. The DNA of the CDR3 is TGCGCCAGCACTGGACTAGCGGGGCCGAACACCGGGGAGCTGTTTTTT. Translated: CASTGLAGPNTGELFF.

The chain couples TRBV6-5 to TRBJ1-5, with D hard to call. In germline, CDR1 is MNHEY, CDR2 SVGAGI. Trimming took 8 bases from V and 7 from J, leaving 15 bases between them. The CDR3 is made up of 13 amino acids. The DNA for the CDR3 is TGTGCCAGCGAATCCTTACTAAAGCAGCCCCAGCATTTT. Its translation is CASESLLKQPQHF.

V is TRBV18 and J is TRBJ1-2; TRBD1 might be the D (5 bases). Trimming left V 5 bases short and J 2 bases short, with 15 bases between. CDR3 length: 15 residues. CDR1 and CDR2 from the germline V gene are KGHSH and LQKENI. CDR3 amino acids: CASSTNSGANYGYTF. CDR3 nucleotide sequence: TGTGCCAGCTCAACGAATAGCGGGGCGAACTATGGCTACACCTTC.

The V and J genes are TRBV7-8 and TRBJ1-5; tentative D call: TRBD1 (5 bases). This CDR3 has 17 amino acids. V dropped 5 bases and J dropped 1 base, with 18 bases sitting between them. Looked up from germline, CDR1 is SGHVS and CDR2 is FQNEAQ. In nucleotides, the CDR3 is TGTGCCAGCAGCACTCCTTGGCGGGGGGTGAGCAATCAGCCCCAGCATTTT. It is translated as CASSTPWRGVSNQPQHF.

The chain carries TRBV7-3 and TRBJ2-1, with 9 bases aligning to TRBD2. This CDR3 is 16 amino acids long. The V gene's germline CDR1 is SGHTA and CDR2 FQGTGA. Unmatched junction bases numbered 11, after V lost 5 bases and J lost 6 bases. The CDR3 sequence is CASSTLAGASINEQFF. In DNA form, the CDR3 reads TGTGCCAGCAGCACCTTAGCGGGGGCTTCTATCAATGAGCAGTTCTTC.

The chain carries TRBV9 and TRBJ1-6; no clear D. In germline, CDR1 is SGDLS, CDR2 YYNGEE. Trimming took off 3 bases at V and 5 bases at J, with 15 bases between the two ends. There are 16 residues in the CDR3. CDR3 loop: CASSGGGPGDNSPLHF. As DNA, the CDR3 is TGTGCCAGCAGCGGGGGAGGGCCCGGAGATAATTCACCCCTCCACTTT.

V is TRBV18 and J is TRBJ2-1; 11 bases map to TRBD2. V trimming: 4 bases; J trimming: 7 bases; junction bases outside the gene matches: 6. Germline assignment: CDR1 KGHSH and CDR2 LQKENI. This CDR3 spans 15 amino acids. DNA for the CDR3: TGTGCCAGCTCACTACTAGCGGGGGATAGTAATGAGCAGTTCTTC. It is translated as CASSLLAGDSNEQFF.

Only one count was recorded for this clone. One junction end disagrees with the germline gene, perhaps due to a read error. The chain uses TRBV7-2 and TRBJ2-3; tentatively, D is TRBD2 (6 bases). The CDR3 extends over 12 amino acids. CDR1 is SGHTA, CDR2 FQGNSA, per germline. CDR3 loop: CASSLARLVVMF. CDR3 bases: TGTGCCAGCAGCTTAGCCCGACTAGTAGTCATGTTT.

This clone was observed a handful of times. This rearrangement joins TRBV7-9 to TRBJ1-6, with D uncertain. V lost 1 base and J 14 bases, leaving 9 bases between the germline ends. CDR1 and CDR2 from the germline V gene are SEHNR and FQNEAQ (reference sequence). This CDR3 comprises 12 residues. The CDR3 is CASSLGARSLHF. In DNA, the CDR3 is TGTGCCAGCAGCTTAGGCGCGAGGTCCCTCCACTTT.

This chain uses TRBV7-9 with TRBJ1-1; the D gene is possibly TRBD1 (5 bases). Germline CDR1 reads SEHNR; CDR2 reads FQNEAQ (reference sequence). The V gene lost 7 bases and the J gene lost 4 bases, with 13 bases spanning the gap. The CDR3 is 13 amino acids. For the CDR3, the DNA is TGTGCCAGCACCCCCGGGGGGAGCACTGAAGCTTTCTTT. Encoded protein: CASTPGGSTEAFF.

The rearrangement links TRBV5-4 to TRBJ2-1; TRBD2 might be the D (7 bases). Between the trimmed V and J ends, which lost 0 bases and 7 bases, there was a span of 14 bases. The V gene's germline CDR1 is SGHNT and CDR2 YYREEE (reference sequence). The CDR3 has 15 amino acids. Here the CDR3 reads CASSLERGGWNEQFF. The CDR3, as DNA: TGTGCCAGCAGCTTGGAGAGGGGGGGCTGGAATGAGCAGTTCTTC.

This chain uses TRBV5-4 with TRBJ1-2, with D perhaps TRBD1 (6 bases). Germline V gives CDR1 SGHNT, CDR2 YYREEE (reference sequence). Trimming took 0 bases from V and 1 from J, leaving 10 bases between them. The CDR3 extends over 15 amino acids. CDR3 nucleotide sequence: TGTGCCAGCAGCTTGGTGACAGGATATAACTATGGCTACACCTTC. This encodes CASSLVTGYNYGYTF.

The J gene is TRBJ2-3, the V gene TRBV6-5, with D maybe TRBD2 (6 bases). Germline CDR1 reads MNHEY; CDR2 reads SVGAGI. This CDR3 spans 15 amino acids. Trimming removed 6 bases at V and 2 bases at J, with 15 bases between. CDR3 coding DNA: TGTGCCAGCAGGGCGACTAGAGAATTCACAGATACGCAGTATTTT. Its translation: CASRATREFTDTQYF.

V gene TRBV7-8 combines with J gene TRBJ2-5, with D possibly being TRBD2 (5 bases). The germline V and J ends were trimmed by 6 bases and 2 bases, with 13 bases remaining between them. The V gene's germline CDR1 is SGHVS and CDR2 FQNEAQ. The CDR3 extends over 14 amino acids. CDR3 protein: CASSTGLTQETQYF. The CDR3 DNA sequence: TGTGCCAGCAGTACCGGACTGACACAAGAGACCCAGTACTTC. The complete variable domain, with remaining parts taken from reference TRBV7-8 and TRBJ2-5, reads GAGVSQSPRYKVAKRGQDVALRCDPISGHVSLFWYQQALGQGPEFLTYFQNEAQLDKSGLPSDRFFAERPEGSVSTLKIQRTQQEDSAVYLCASSTGLTQETQYFGPGTRLLVL.